Listed below are T cell receptor beta chains from one sample, sequenced in a study of CD8+ T cells in alopecia areata. Assay: immunoSEQ multiplex PCR; the TCRdb copy retains only in-frame clones and omits some. The sample consists of about 210,000 clones, approximately 72% of them appearing once. The sequencing used CD4+ T cells sorted from blood, collected at approximately week 42, from a patient treated with tofacitinib. The receptors come from a human donor with alopecia areata. Each CDR3 is given without its conserved first and last residue.

V gene: TRBV20-1; J gene: TRBJ2-1; CDR3 protein: SAFRVEQF
V gene: TRBV14; J gene: TRBJ2-3; CDR3 protein: ASSQQALATDTQY
V gene: TRBV2; J gene: TRBJ1-5; CDR3 protein: ASSVGGSNQPQH
V gene: TRBV30; J gene: TRBJ2-3; CDR3 protein: AWSWSSTDTQY
V gene: TRBV5-6; J gene: TRBJ1-2; CDR3 protein: ASSLRDNYGYT
V gene: TRBV6-6; J gene: TRBJ1-2; CDR3 protein: ASSYTLTGIDYGYT
V gene: TRBV7-9; J gene: TRBJ2-5; CDR3 protein: ASSLGDKLETQY
V gene: TRBV5-6; J gene: TRBJ2-5; CDR3 protein: ASSLTGTQETQY
V gene: TRBV11-3; J gene: TRBJ2-6; CDR3 protein: ASSLTLGGANVLT
V gene: TRBV20-1; J gene: TRBJ1-1; CDR3 protein: SARRAEAF
V gene: TRBV30; J gene: TRBJ2-7; CDR3 protein: AWSVTYIEQY
V gene: TRBV14; J gene: TRBJ1-1; CDR3 protein: ASSQKGNTEAF
V gene: TRBV25-1; J gene: TRBJ1-2; CDR3 protein: ASSSGSNGYT
V gene: TRBV7-2; J gene: TRBJ2-7; CDR3 protein: ASSLRGGADYEQY
V gene: TRBV4-3; J gene: TRBJ2-7; CDR3 protein: ASSQNLGQGAYEQY
V gene: TRBV4-3; J gene: TRBJ2-3; CDR3 protein: ASSARGRTDTQY
V gene: TRBV29-1; J gene: TRBJ2-6; CDR3 protein: SAGYGSGANVLT
V gene: TRBV7-9; J gene: TRBJ1-4; CDR3 protein: ASRADSNNEKLF
V gene: TRBV29-1; J gene: TRBJ1-5; CDR3 protein: SVSQGYGQPQH
V gene: TRBV30; J gene: TRBJ2-1; CDR3 protein: AWSGVTSGFYNEQF
V gene: TRBV5-6; J gene: TRBJ2-7; CDR3 protein: ASSLAPRGDHEQY
V gene: TRBV7-2; J gene: TRBJ2-4; CDR3 protein: ASSLDGFGRGRNIQY
V gene: TRBV14; J gene: TRBJ1-1; CDR3 protein: ASSWAGEAF
V gene: TRBV11-2; J gene: TRBJ1-5; CDR3 protein: ASSPGTFQPQH
V gene: TRBV29-1; J gene: TRBJ2-3; CDR3 protein: SVGLLADTQY
V gene: TRBV25-1; J gene: TRBJ2-2; CDR3 protein: ASSGPGWNTGELF
V gene: TRBV29-1; J gene: TRBJ1-2; CDR3 protein: SVAQNYGYT
V gene: TRBV30; J gene: TRBJ1-1; CDR3 protein: AWSSGANTEAF
V gene: TRBV18; J gene: TRBJ2-1; CDR3 protein: ASSPPGGSYNEQF
V gene: TRBV5-1; J gene: TRBJ2-5; CDR3 protein: ASSPRKQEKQETQY
V gene: TRBV30; J gene: TRBJ2-7; CDR3 protein: AWSVLQSYEQY
V gene: TRBV7-3; J gene: TRBJ2-2; CDR3 protein: ASSPPSGTGGELF
V gene: TRBV4-3; J gene: TRBJ2-3; CDR3 protein: ASSQGSGWGTDTQY
V gene: TRBV14; J gene: TRBJ2-3; CDR3 protein: ASSLGPRVTDTQY
V gene: TRBV30; J gene: TRBJ1-2; CDR3 protein: AWRRQWGYT
V gene: TRBV27; J gene: TRBJ2-1; CDR3 protein: ASSLAGLAGNEQF
V gene: TRBV5-1; J gene: TRBJ2-1; CDR3 protein: ASSLAIPYSSYNEQF
V gene: TRBV5-6; J gene: TRBJ1-1; CDR3 protein: ASRPEVTDNTEAF
V gene: TRBV14; J gene: TRBJ2-1; CDR3 protein: ASSQEGVGSEQF
V gene: TRBV29-1; J gene: TRBJ1-1; CDR3 protein: SFLAGRMNTEAF
V gene: TRBV5-1; J gene: TRBJ2-5; CDR3 protein: ASSSTGGERRETQY
V gene: TRBV11-2; J gene: TRBJ2-5; CDR3 protein: ASSLVAGTETQY
V gene: TRBV29-1; J gene: TRBJ2-6; CDR3 protein: SVVVQTSGANVLT
V gene: TRBV6-5; J gene: TRBJ2-3; CDR3 protein: ASRPSSGGAGTQY
V gene: TRBV29-1; J gene: TRBJ2-5; CDR3 protein: SVESLETQY
V gene: TRBV7-6; J gene: TRBJ2-6; CDR3 protein: ASSTRGQGTGANVLT
V gene: TRBV30; J gene: TRBJ2-3; CDR3 protein: AWRGGLSTDTQY
V gene: TRBV29-1; J gene: TRBJ1-1; CDR3 protein: SVMVVGTEAF
V gene: TRBV4-3; J gene: TRBJ1-4; CDR3 protein: ASSQEGWANEKLF
V gene: TRBV2; J gene: TRBJ2-1; CDR3 protein: ASSDTVNEQF
V gene: TRBV10-3; J gene: TRBJ1-1; CDR3 protein: AISESPGQGAHTEAF